This T cell receptor (beta chain) emerged from a study of blood T cell repertoires in COVID-19. The wider study: COVID-19 samples, acute and convalescent, were from the United States, Italy and Spain. From T cells, B-cell-depleted T cells, or PBMCs came the material, which was cDNA or gDNA.

The authors' processing: Researchers report that nucleated cell counts were estimated from reference gene primer amplification. Generated by immunoSEQ multiplex PCR, the TCRdb table keeps only in-frame clones and is missing some. D and trimming come from the DNA, and the V and J calls and clone size come from that table. This repertoire shows some 120,000 clones, almost 90% found once; its top ten account for 0.88%. The CDR3 is 16 amino acids. Germline V CDR1 and CDR2: SGHTA, FQGNSA. V shed 4 bases and J 1 base; nucleotides not matched to a gene: 7. The chain has TRBV7-2 and TRBJ2-1, with 7 bases identical to TRBD2. The source is a woman between 45 and 60 years old with active or convalescent COVID-19. Source material: peripheral blood. The CDR3 sequence is CASSSLAGPSYNEQFF. The CDR3 DNA reads as TGTGCCAGCAGCTCCTTAGCGGGTCCGTCCTACAATGAGCAGTTCTTC.